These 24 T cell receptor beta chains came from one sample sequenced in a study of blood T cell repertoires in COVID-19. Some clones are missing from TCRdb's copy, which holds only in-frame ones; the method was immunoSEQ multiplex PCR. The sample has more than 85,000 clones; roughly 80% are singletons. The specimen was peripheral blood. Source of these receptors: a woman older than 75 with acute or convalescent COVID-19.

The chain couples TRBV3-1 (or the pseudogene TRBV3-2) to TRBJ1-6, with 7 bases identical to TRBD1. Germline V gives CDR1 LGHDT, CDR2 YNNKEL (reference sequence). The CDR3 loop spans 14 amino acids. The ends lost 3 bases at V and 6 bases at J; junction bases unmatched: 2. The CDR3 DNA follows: TGTGCCAGCAGCCACGGGACAGTTAATTCACCCCTCCACTTT. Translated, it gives CASSHGTVNSPLHF.

The CDR3 nucleotides read TGCGCCAGCAGCGAACAGGGAGAAACTGAAGCTTTCTTT. Protein: CASSEQGETEAFF. The chain joins TRBV5-1 to TRBJ1-1; tentatively, D is TRBD1 (6 bases). This CDR3 comprises 13 residues. Germline V lookup: CDR1 SGHRS, CDR2 YFSETQ. V dropped 4 bases and J dropped 5 bases, with 12 bases sitting between them.

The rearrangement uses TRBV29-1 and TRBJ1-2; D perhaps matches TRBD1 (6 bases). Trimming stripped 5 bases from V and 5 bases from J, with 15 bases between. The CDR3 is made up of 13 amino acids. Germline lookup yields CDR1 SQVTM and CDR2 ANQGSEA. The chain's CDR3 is CSVQQQGWYGYTF. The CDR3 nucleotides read TGCAGCGTTCAACAACAGGGTTGGTATGGCTACACCTTC.

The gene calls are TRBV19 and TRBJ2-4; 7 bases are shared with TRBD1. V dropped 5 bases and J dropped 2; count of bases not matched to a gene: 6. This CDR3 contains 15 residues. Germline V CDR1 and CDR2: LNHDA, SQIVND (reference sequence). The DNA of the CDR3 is TGTGCCAGTAGTCCAACAGGGGTCACCAAAAACATTCAGTACTTC. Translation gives CASSPTGVTKNIQYF. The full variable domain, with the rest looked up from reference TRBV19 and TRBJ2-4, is DGGITQSPKYLFRKEGQNVTLSCEQNLNHDAMYWYRQDPGQGLRLIYYSQIVNDFQKGDIAEGYSVSREKKESFPLTVTSAQKNPTAFYLCASSPTGVTKNIQYFGAGTRLSVL.

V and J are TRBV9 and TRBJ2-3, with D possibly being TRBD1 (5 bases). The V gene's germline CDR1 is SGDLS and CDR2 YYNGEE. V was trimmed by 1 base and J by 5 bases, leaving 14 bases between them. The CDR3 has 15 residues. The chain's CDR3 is CASSVQGVERDTQYF. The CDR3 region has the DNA TGTGCCAGCAGCGTACAGGGTGTCGAGAGAGATACGCAGTATTTT.

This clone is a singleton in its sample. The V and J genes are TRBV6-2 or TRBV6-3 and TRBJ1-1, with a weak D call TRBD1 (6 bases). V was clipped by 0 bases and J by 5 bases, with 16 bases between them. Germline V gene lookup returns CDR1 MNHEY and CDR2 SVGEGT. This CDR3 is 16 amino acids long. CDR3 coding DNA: TGTGCCAGCAGTTACTCAGTAGGGGGGGCAAAGACTGAAGCTTTCTTT. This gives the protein CASSYSVGGAKTEAFF.

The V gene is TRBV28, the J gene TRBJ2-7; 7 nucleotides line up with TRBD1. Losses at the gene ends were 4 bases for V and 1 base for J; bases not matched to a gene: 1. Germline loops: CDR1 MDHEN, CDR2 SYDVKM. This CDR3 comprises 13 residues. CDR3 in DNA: TGTGCCAGCAGTTCGGGACAGTCCTACGAGCAGTACTTC. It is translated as CASSSGQSYEQYF.

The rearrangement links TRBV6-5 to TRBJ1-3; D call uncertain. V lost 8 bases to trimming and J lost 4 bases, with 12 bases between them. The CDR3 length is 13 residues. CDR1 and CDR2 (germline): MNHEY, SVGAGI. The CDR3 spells CASVPGLGNTIYF. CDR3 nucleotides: TGTGCCAGCGTCCCCGGGTTGGGAAACACCATATATTTT.

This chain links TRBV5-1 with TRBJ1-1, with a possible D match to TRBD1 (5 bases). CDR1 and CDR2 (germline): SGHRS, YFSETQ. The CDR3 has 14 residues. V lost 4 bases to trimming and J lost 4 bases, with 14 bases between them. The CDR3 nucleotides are TGCGCCAGCAGCCCCCAGGGTTCAGGCACTGAAGCTTTCTTT. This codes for CASSPQGSGTEAFF.

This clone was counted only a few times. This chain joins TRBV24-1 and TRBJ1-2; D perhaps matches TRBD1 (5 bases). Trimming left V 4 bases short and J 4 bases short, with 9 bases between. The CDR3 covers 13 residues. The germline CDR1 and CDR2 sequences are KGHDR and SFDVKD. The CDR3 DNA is TGTGCCACCAGTGAATCAGGGTCCTATGGCTACACCTTC. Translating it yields CATSESGSYGYTF.

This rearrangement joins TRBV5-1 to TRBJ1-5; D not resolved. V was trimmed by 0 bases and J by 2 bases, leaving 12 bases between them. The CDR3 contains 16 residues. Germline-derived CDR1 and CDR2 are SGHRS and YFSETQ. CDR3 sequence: CASSLEAGVGNQPQHF. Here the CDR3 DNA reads TGCGCCAGCAGCTTGGAGGCGGGTGTGGGCAATCAGCCCCAGCATTTT.

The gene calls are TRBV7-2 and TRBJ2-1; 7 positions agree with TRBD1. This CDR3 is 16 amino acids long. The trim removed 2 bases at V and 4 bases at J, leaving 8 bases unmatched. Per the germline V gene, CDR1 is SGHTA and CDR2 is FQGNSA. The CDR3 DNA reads TGTGCCAGCAGCTTAACCCGACAGGGAACGTACAATGAGCAGTTCTTC. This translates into CASSLTRQGTYNEQFF.

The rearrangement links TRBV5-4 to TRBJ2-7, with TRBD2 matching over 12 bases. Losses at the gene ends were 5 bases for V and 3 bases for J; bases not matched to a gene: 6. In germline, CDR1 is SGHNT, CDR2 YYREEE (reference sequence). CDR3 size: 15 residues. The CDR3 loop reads CASRGGTSGFYEQYF. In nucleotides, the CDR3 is TGTGCCAGCAGGGGAGGGACTAGCGGGTTCTACGAGCAGTACTTC.

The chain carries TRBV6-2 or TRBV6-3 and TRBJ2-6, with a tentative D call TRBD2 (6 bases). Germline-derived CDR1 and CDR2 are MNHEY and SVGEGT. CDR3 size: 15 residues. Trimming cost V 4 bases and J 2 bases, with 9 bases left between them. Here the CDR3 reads CASSSLAPGANVLTF. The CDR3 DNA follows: TGTGCCAGCAGTTCGCTAGCGCCTGGGGCCAACGTCCTGACTTTC.

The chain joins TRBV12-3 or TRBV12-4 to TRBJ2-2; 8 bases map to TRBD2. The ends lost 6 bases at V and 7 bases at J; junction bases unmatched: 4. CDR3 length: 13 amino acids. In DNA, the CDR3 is TGTGCCAGCAGGGGACTAGTAGGCGGGGAGCTGTTTTTT. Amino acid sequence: CASRGLVGGELFF.

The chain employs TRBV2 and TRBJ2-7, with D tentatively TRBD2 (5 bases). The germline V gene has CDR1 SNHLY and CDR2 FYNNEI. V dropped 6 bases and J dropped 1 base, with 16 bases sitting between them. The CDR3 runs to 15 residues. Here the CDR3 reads CASRRVLTKSYEQYF. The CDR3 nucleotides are TGTGCCAGCAGGAGGGTGTTGACTAAGTCCTACGAGCAGTACTTC. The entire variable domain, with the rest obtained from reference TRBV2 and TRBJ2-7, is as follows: EPEVTQTPSHQVTQMGQEVILRCVPISNHLYFYWYRQILGQKVEFLVSFYNNEISEKSEIFDDQFSVERPDGSNFTLKIRSTKLEDSAMYFCASRRVLTKSYEQYFGPGTRLTVT.

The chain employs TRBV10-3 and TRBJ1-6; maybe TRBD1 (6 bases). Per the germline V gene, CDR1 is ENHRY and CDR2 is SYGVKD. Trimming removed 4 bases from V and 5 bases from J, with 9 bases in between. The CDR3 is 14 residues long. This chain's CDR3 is CAISGTDNNSPLHF. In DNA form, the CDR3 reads TGTGCCATCAGTGGGACAGATAATAATTCACCCCTCCACTTT.

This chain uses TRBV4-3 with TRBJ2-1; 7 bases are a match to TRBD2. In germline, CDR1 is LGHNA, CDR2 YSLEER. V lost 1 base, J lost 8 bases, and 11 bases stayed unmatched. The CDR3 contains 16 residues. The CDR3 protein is CASSQVGGPRGDEQFF. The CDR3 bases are TGCGCCAGCAGCCAAGTAGGAGGCCCCCGGGGGGATGAGCAGTTCTTC.

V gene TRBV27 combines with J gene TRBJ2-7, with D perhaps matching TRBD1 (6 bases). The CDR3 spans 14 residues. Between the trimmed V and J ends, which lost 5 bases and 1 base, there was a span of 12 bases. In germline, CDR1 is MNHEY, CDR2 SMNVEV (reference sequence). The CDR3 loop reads CASSRNRASYEQYF. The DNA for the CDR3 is TGTGCCAGCAGTCGAAACAGGGCGTCCTACGAGCAGTACTTC.

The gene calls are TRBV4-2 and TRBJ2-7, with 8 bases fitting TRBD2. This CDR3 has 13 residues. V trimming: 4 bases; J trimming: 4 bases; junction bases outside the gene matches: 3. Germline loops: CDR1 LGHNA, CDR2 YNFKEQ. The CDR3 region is CASSRGLEYEQYF. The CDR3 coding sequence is TGTGCCAGCAGCCGGGGACTAGAGTACGAGCAGTACTTC.

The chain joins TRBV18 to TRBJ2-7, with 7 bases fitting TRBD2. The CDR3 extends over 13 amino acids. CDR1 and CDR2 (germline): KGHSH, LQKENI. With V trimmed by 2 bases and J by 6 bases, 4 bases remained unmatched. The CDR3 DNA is TGTGCCAGCTCACCAGGGACTACACTCGAGCAGTACTTC. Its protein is CASSPGTTLEQYF. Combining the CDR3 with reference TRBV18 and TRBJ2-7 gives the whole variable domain NAGVMQNPRHLVRRRGQEARLRCSPMKGHSHVYWYRQLPEEGLKFMVYLQKENIIDESGMPKERFSAEFPKEGPSILRIQQVVRGDSAAYFCASSPGTTLEQYFGPGTRLTVT.

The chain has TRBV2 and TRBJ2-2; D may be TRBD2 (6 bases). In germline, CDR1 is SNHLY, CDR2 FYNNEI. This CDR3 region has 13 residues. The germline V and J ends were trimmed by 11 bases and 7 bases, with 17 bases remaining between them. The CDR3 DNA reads TGTGCCGGCCGAGGGAGGTGGATCGGGGAGCTGTTTTTT. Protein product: CAGRGRWIGELFF.

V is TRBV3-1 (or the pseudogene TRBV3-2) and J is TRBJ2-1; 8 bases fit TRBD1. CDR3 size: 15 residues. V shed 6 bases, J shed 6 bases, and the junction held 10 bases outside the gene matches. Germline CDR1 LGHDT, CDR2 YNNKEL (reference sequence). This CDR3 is CASRTGARGTNEQFF. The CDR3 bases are TGTGCCAGCAGGACAGGGGCGCGCGGGACCAATGAGCAGTTCTTC.

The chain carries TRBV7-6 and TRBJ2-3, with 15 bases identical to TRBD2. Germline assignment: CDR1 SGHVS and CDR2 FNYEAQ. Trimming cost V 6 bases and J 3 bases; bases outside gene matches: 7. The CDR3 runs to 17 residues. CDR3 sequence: CASSNRGTSGRTDTQYF. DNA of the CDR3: TGTGCCAGCAGTAACCGGGGGACTAGCGGGAGGACAGATACGCAGTATTTT.